This T cell receptor beta chain was found in a study of T cell repertoires in cytomegalovirus infection. Across the study: It was recently identified HLA-C-restricted and well-studied HLA-B-restricted CMV epitopes that the study used. Through public TCR beta signatures, both CMV infection and matching HLA type were indicated. Study findings and constraints: Identification of carriers of CMV plus the relevant HLA was achieved through cumulative public TCR beta family frequency. The response measured ex vivo was dominated by TCR beta clonotypes (HLA-C-restricted and CMV-specific).

The table lists this clonotype with a count of one. Its antigen is still unknown. Using its own MiXCR run on the reads, TCRdb lists one record per CDR3 protein. The data contain roughly 920,000 distinct CDR3 sequences, approximately 33% of them seen just once; the ten biggest clones take up 13%. Specimen: cultured CD8+ T cells from PBMCs, collected from culture after CMV antigen stimulation. This clonotype originated in a human donor in good health (CMV status not recorded). Some clones in this sample may be carry-over from other donors' samples.

CDR3 nucleotides: TGTGCCAGCAGCTTAGATTACCAGGGGAACTATGGCTACACCTTC. Its protein is CASSLDYQGNYGYTF. The chain carries TRBV7-9 and TRBJ1-2, with D perhaps TRBD1 (6 bases). Germline V lookup: CDR1 SEHNR, CDR2 FQNEAQ (reference sequence). The CDR3 runs 15 residues. V was pared by 1 base and J by 2 bases, with 11 bases between.